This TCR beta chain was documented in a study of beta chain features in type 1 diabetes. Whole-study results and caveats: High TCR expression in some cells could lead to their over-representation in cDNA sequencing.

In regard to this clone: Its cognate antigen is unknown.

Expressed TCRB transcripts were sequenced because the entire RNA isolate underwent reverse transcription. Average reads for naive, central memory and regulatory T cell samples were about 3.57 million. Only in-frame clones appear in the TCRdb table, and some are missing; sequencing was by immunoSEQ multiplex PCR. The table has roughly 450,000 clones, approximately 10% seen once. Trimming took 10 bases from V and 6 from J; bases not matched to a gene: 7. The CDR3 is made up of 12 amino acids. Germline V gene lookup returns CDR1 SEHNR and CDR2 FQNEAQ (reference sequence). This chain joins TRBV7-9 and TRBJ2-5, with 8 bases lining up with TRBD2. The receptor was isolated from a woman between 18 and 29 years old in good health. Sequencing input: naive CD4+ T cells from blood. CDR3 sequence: CATGGRSKTQYF. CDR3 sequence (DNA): TGTGCCACGGGCGGGAGGAGCAAGACCCAGTACTTC.